This TCR beta chain came from a study of regulatory T cells in long-lasting Graves disease. Time point described: persistent/refractory GD, antithyroid drugs over 5 years with positive TRAb. Extracted PBMC RNA gave rise to the TCR library. This clonotype was seen ten or more times. The TCR beta library used iRepertoire HTBI primers with Arm-PCR amplification of CDR3. Each CDR3 protein gets one entry after TCRdb re-called the multiplex PCR reads with MiXCR. Here the sample spans roughly 400,000 distinct CDR3 sequences, 21% being singletons. This CDR3 has 16 residues. The germline V gene has CDR1 MDHEN and CDR2 SYDVKM. V shed 1 base, J shed 3 bases, and the junction held 7 bases outside the gene matches.

Sample: peripheral blood mononuclear cells (PBMCs), taken when the disease was refractory, from a patient treated with antithyroid drugs. The chain couples TRBV28 to TRBJ1-2; 8 bases are shared with TRBD1. The receptor comes from a female donor with Graves disease. The CDR3 protein is CASSLLAGGAYYGYTF. The CDR3, as DNA: TGTGCCAGCAGTTTATTAGCAGGGGGCGCGTACTATGGCTACACCTTC.